This T cell receptor beta chain was documented in a study of Ad26.COV2.S vaccination and SARS-CoV-2 variants. On the study more broadly: Once, or twice with 56 days between doses, Ad26.COV2.S was given intramuscularly.

Described treatment: around 19 received Ad26.COV2.S at low or high dose, single or two shots; roughly five received placebo; per-sample allocation not given. Sampling was done on day 63 after the first vaccine or placebo injection. In Boston, an adult donor aged 18-55 years took part. Only in-frame clones appear in the TCRdb table, and some are missing; sequencing was by immunoSEQ multiplex PCR. This table holds about 440,000 clones, about nine tenths found once. Trimming removed 3 bases from V and 3 bases from J, with 8 bases in between. Germline CDR1 and CDR2: SNHLY and FYNNEI. The CDR3 totals 13 residues.

The chain has TRBV2 and TRBJ1-2; a possible D gene is TRBD1 (5 bases). The receptor comes from a person aged 18-65 years who received the Ad26.COV2.S COVID-19 vaccine or a placebo. The sample in question was peripheral blood, obtained in a trial of Ad26.COV2.S vaccine versus placebo. In DNA form, the CDR3 reads TGTGCCAGCAGTGAGGCCAGGGACTATGGCTACACCTTC. Encoded protein: CASSEARDYGYTF.